These 25 T cell receptor beta chains came from one sample sequenced in a study of ipilimumab plus nivolumab after autologous stem cell transplantation. Libraries were prepared by immunoSEQ multiplex PCR; TCRdb keeps only in-frame clonotypes and omits some of them. The repertoire holds 40,000 to 45,000 clones, with about 92% as singletons. Specimen: PBMCs, collected in a trial of ipilimumab plus nivolumab as post-transplant consolidation. These receptor sequences come from a male donor with multiple myeloma.

V usage is TRBV5-1 and J usage is TRBJ1-2; D is ambiguous. CDR3 size: 14 residues. Germline CDR1 and CDR2: SGHRS and YFSETQ. V was clipped by 5 bases and J by 7 bases, with 18 bases between them. CDR3 residues: CASSRLDKGSGYTF. DNA of the CDR3: TGCGCCAGCAGTAGGTTGGATAAGGGTTCTGGCTACACCTTC.

V usage is TRBV4-1 and J usage is TRBJ2-5; possibly TRBD2 for D (6 bases). The V and J ends lost 3 bases and 5 bases respectively, with 13 bases between them. The CDR3 extends over 14 amino acids. Germline values: CDR1 MGHRA, CDR2 YSYEKL. The CDR3 loop is CASSQQRVGETQYF. In DNA form, the CDR3 reads TGCGCCAGCAGCCAGCAGCGGGTTGGGGAGACCCAGTACTTC.

The CDR3 coding sequence is TGTGCCAGCAGCGCAAGGACTAGCGGGTACTACAATGAGCAGTTCTTC. This encodes CASSARTSGYYNEQFF. The J gene is TRBJ2-1, the V gene TRBV7-9; 11 bases fit TRBD2. The CDR3 loop spans 16 amino acids. Germline values: CDR1 SEHNR, CDR2 FQNEAQ (reference sequence). V gave up 5 bases and J gave up 3 bases; unmatched junction bases: 6.

This clone was observed once. This rearrangement joins TRBV5-1 to TRBJ1-4, with D uncertain. Germline-derived CDR1 and CDR2 are SGHRS and YFSETQ. V was shortened by 1 base and J by 7 bases, with 20 bases between the two germline ends. This CDR3 region has 17 residues. The CDR3 spells CASSLIPGTSPSEKLFF. The DNA of the CDR3 is TGCGCCAGCAGCTTGATCCCAGGCACCTCCCCGAGTGAAAAACTGTTTTTT.

This chain connects TRBV29-1 to TRBJ1-2, with unresolved D. Germline V lookup: CDR1 SQVTM, CDR2 ANQGSEA. The CDR3 loop spans 17 amino acids. V shed 6 bases and J shed 5 bases, with 28 bases lying between them. The CDR3 sequence: CSVRFPPRAGVLYGYTF. CDR3 nucleotides: TGCAGCGTCCGTTTCCCCCCAAGGGCCGGGGTTTTATATGGCTACACCTTC.

The gene calls are TRBV4-2 and TRBJ1-2; D uncertain. Per germline, CDR1 LGHNA and CDR2 YNFKEQ. This CDR3 has 15 residues. The germline V and J ends were trimmed by 4 bases and 6 bases, with 18 bases remaining between them. The CDR3, as DNA: TGTGCCAGCAGCCCTCTAGCGGCAGTTGTAGATGGCTACACCTTC. This codes for CASSPLAAVVDGYTF.

The V call is TRBV4-1, the J call TRBJ1-2; weak D call: TRBD1 (5 bases). Looked up from germline, CDR1 is MGHRA and CDR2 is YSYEKL. With 1 base removed from V and 7 bases from J, the gap between germline ends came to 16 bases. CDR3 length: 15 amino acids. The chain's CDR3 is CASSQVGGTFGGYTF. DNA for the CDR3: TGCGCCAGCAGCCAAGTCGGGGGGACGTTCGGTGGCTACACCTTC.

V gene TRBV7-2 combines with J gene TRBJ2-3; 8 bases line up with TRBD2. Germline trimming cut 5 bases from V and 6 bases from J; bases unmatched to any gene: 10. CDR1 is SGHTA, CDR2 FQGNSA, per germline. This CDR3 spans 15 amino acids. The DNA for the CDR3 is TGTGCCAGCAGCCCGGGGACTAGTAGACGTGATACGCAGTATTTT. This sequence encodes CASSPGTSRRDTQYF.

The chain joins TRBV5-4 to TRBJ2-4; 13 positions match TRBD2. The V gene's germline CDR1 is SGHNT and CDR2 YYREEE (reference sequence). The length of the CDR3 is 20 residues. V lost 4 bases, J lost 0 bases, and 13 bases stayed unmatched. The CDR3 loop reads CASSKIIPGLAGIAKNIQYF. CDR3 sequence (DNA): TGTGCCAGCAGCAAAATTATTCCGGGACTAGCGGGAATAGCCAAAAACATTCAGTACTTC.

The chain recombines TRBV7-2 with TRBJ1-1; TRBD1 is a possible D gene (6 bases). Between the trimmed V and J ends, which lost 5 bases and 1 base, there was a span of 14 bases. The CDR3 length is 15 residues. CDR1 and CDR2 (germline): SGHTA, FQGNSA. CDR3 DNA sequence: TGTGCCAGCAGCATAAGACAGGATCGGAACACTGAAGCTTTCTTT. This sequence encodes CASSIRQDRNTEAFF.

The chain employs TRBV7-3 and TRBJ1-5; 7 nucleotides match TRBD1. This CDR3 contains 17 residues. Unmatched junction bases numbered 17, after V lost 9 bases and J lost 3 bases. From germline, CDR1 is SGHTA and CDR2 FQGTGA. The chain's CDR3 is CASPPRGGQLNNQPQHF. For the CDR3, the DNA is TGTGCCAGTCCGCCTAGGGGGGGACAGCTCAACAATCAGCCCCAGCATTTT. The full variable domain, its missing parts supplied by reference TRBV7-3 and TRBJ1-5, is GAGVSQTPSNKVTEKGKYVELRCDPISGHTALYWYRQSLGQGPEFLIYFQGTGAADDSGLPNDRFFAVRPEGSVSTLKIQRTERGDSAVYLCASPPRGGQLNNQPQHFGDGTRLSIL.

Comment on this clone: One end of the junction fails to match germline, which may point to a read error. The V call is TRBV4-2, the J call TRBJ2-1, with 10 nucleotides matching TRBD2. The CDR3 consists of 18 residues. Germline V lookup: CDR1 LGHNA, CDR2 YNFKEQ. CDR3 region: CASSQDELAGLSHNEQFF. The CDR3 nucleotides are TGTGCCAGCAGCCAAGACGAACTAGCGGGACTCTCCCACAATGAGCAGTTCTTC.

This chain uses TRBV6-5 with TRBJ1-2; D call uncertain. CDR1 and CDR2 (germline): MNHEY, SVGAGI. This CDR3 comprises 14 residues. V was clipped by 0 bases and J by 6 bases, with 11 bases between them. Written as DNA, the CDR3 is TGTGCCAGCAGTTACTCGACCGGCCAGAATGGCTACACCTTC. Amino acids: CASSYSTGQNGYTF.

The sample holds one count of this clone. The chain uses TRBV7-3 and TRBJ2-1; tentative D call: TRBD1 (5 bases). With 1 base removed from V and 9 bases from J, the gap between germline ends came to 16 bases. The germline CDR1 and CDR2 sequences are SGHTA and FQGTGA. The length of the CDR3 is 15 residues. CDR3 sequence reads: CASSLSGLGVGEQFF. Written as DNA, the CDR3 is TGTGCCAGCAGCTTAAGTGGGCTAGGGGTGGGTGAGCAGTTCTTC. Full variable domain (missing parts from reference TRBV7-3 and TRBJ2-1): GAGVSQTPSNKVTEKGKYVELRCDPISGHTALYWYRQSLGQGPEFLIYFQGTGAADDSGLPNDRFFAVRPEGSVSTLKIQRTERGDSAVYLCASSLSGLGVGEQFFGPGTRLTVL.

The CDR3 DNA follows: TGTGCCAAAACCTTCACCGGGACTAGGACTCGCAATGAGCAGTTCTTC. Amino acids: CAKTFTGTRTRNEQFF. The gene calls are TRBV25-1 and TRBJ2-1; TRBD2 matches at 8 bases. Per the germline V gene, CDR1 is MGHDK and CDR2 is SYGVNS. With V trimmed by 10 bases and J by 6 bases, 17 bases remained unmatched. This CDR3 is 16 amino acids long. Drawing the rest from reference TRBV25-1 and TRBJ2-1, the complete variable domain is EADIYQTPRYLVIGTGKKITLECSQTMGHDKMYWYQQDPGMELHLIHYSYGVNSTEKGDLSSESTVSRIRTEHFPLTLESARPSHTSQYLCAKTFTGTRTRNEQFFGPGTRLTVL.

The rearrangement links TRBV6-5 to TRBJ1-1; D may be TRBD1 (5 bases). This CDR3 contains 14 residues. Trimming removed 4 bases at V and 1 base at J, with 10 bases between. The germline CDR1 and CDR2 sequences are MNHEY and SVGAGI. CDR3: CASSWGGTNTEAFF. The CDR3 DNA follows: TGTGCCAGCAGTTGGGGGGGAACGAACACTGAAGCTTTCTTT.

The sample holds a few counts of this clone. The chain couples TRBV6-1 to TRBJ1-5; D not resolved. Germline CDR1 is MNHNS and CDR2 is SASEGT. V was clipped by 4 bases and J by 5 bases, with 9 bases between them. CDR3 length equals 13 residues. CDR3 region: CASSVGLDQPQHF. CDR3 DNA sequence: TGTGCCAGCAGTGTGGGGTTGGATCAGCCCCAGCATTTT.

This chain joins TRBV7-6 and TRBJ2-1; 7 nucleotides line up with TRBD1. Germline CDR1 SGHVS, CDR2 FNYEAQ. This CDR3 comprises 12 residues. V was pared by 5 bases and J by 9 bases, with 4 bases of the junction left unmatched. The CDR3 is CASSPRDSEQFF. In DNA, the CDR3 is TGTGCCAGCAGCCCCCGGGACAGTGAGCAGTTCTTC.

This chain uses TRBV28 with TRBJ1-1; unclear D gene. This CDR3 has 15 amino acids. Trimming shortened V by 3 bases and J by 7 bases, and 18 bases separated the two germline ends. Looked up from germline, CDR1 is MDHEN and CDR2 is SYDVKM. The CDR3 bases are TGTGCCAGCAGTTTTAGGTTTGCAATTTTGGTTGAAGCTTTCTTT. Its translation: CASSFRFAILVEAFF.

J is TRBJ1-1 and V is TRBV28; D is ambiguous. CDR3 length equals 11 residues. Germline V CDR1 and CDR2: MDHEN, SYDVKM. V was trimmed by 7 bases and J by 7 bases, leaving 10 bases between them. The CDR3 loop is CASTLNNEAFF. In nucleotides, the CDR3 is TGTGCCAGCACCCTAAATAATGAAGCTTTCTTT.

The rearrangement uses TRBV30 and TRBJ1-2; no clear D gene. This CDR3 has 12 amino acids. V was shortened by 2 bases and J by 3 bases, with 7 bases between the two germline ends. Germline V lookup: CDR1 GTSNPN, CDR2 SVGIG (reference sequence). The CDR3 DNA sequence: TGTGCCTGGAGTTACACGGACTATGGCTACACCTTC. It encodes CAWSYTDYGYTF.

The chain recombines TRBV20-1 with TRBJ2-1; D gene uncertain. Germline V gene lookup returns CDR1 DFQATT and CDR2 SNEGSKA (reference sequence). V was shortened by 3 bases and J by 9 bases, with 6 bases between the two germline ends. CDR3 length equals 10 residues. In DNA form, the CDR3 reads TGCAGTGCTAGGTCGAGTGAGCAGTTCTTC. Translated, it gives CSARSSEQFF.

This rearrangement joins TRBV6-5 to TRBJ2-7; 7 nucleotides line up with TRBD2. The trim removed 10 bases at V and 2 bases at J, leaving 2 bases unmatched. CDR3 length equals 11 residues. The germline gives CDR1 MNHEY, CDR2 SVGAGI. The CDR3 is CATLAAYEQYF. Written as DNA, the CDR3 is TGTGCCACCCTAGCGGCCTACGAGCAGTACTTC.

The chain is built from TRBV11-3 and TRBJ2-3; TRBD2 aligns across 10 bases. Germline lookup yields CDR1 SGHNT and CDR2 YENEEA. This CDR3 spans 17 amino acids. V was clipped by 5 bases and J by 2 bases; unmatched bases: 10. This CDR3 is CASSPRTSGSTTDTQYF. In DNA form, the CDR3 reads TGTGCCAGCAGCCCCAGGACTAGCGGAAGCACCACAGATACGCAGTATTTT.

This clone came up a few times. The gene calls are TRBV10-1 and TRBJ1-2; a possible D gene is TRBD1 (6 bases). The germline V gene encodes CDR1 WNHNN and CDR2 SYGVQD (reference sequence). V lost 2 bases, J lost 6 bases, and 10 bases lay in between. The CDR3 spans 13 residues. CDR3 in amino acids: CASSENRVHGYTF. The CDR3 DNA reads TGCGCCAGCAGTGAGAACAGGGTCCATGGCTACACCTTC.